Detailed here is one TCR beta chain. Its matching antigen is unknown. The data are from a study of T cell responses to AZD1222 COVID-19 vaccine. The CDR3 sequence is 14 residues long. Germline V gene data show CDR1 as MNHEY and CDR2 as SVGAGI. V lost 0 bases to trimming and J lost 4 bases, with 9 bases between them. Study outcomes and limitations: Repertoires were obtained only post-peak T cell response. Close to half of all spike-specific TCRs reportedly target regions of the variants that are unmutated. Among vaccine-associated CD4 TCRs, coverage spanned spike, with dominance at 160-218 and 743-854. Donors were largely white British and mainly female; clonal diversity was possibly underestimated.

Sequenced by immunoSEQ multiplex PCR; TCRdb stores in-frame clones only, minus some. In the table there are tens of thousands of clones, approximately 88% of which are singletons. This chain connects TRBV6-5 to TRBJ2-5; D is unclear. This clonotype originated in an adult who received the AZD1222 COVID-19 vaccine. The specimen was peripheral blood, collected 28 days after the second AZD1222 dose. The CDR3 is CASSYSIGRETQYF. The CDR3 coding sequence is TGTGCCAGCAGTTACTCTATCGGGCGAGAGACCCAGTACTTC.